This TCR beta chain was documented in a study of T cell responses to AZD1222 COVID-19 vaccine (dated by TCRdb to the early 2020s). For the study in its entirety: TCR sequencing was performed for about 250 trial participants, of whom roughly 200 were given two doses of AZD1222 and around 25 were given two doses of MenACWY control vaccine. Trial participants were enrolled into age subgroups of 18-55, 56-69 and 70-plus years, which contained 148, 28 and 57 TCR-sequenced participants, respectively.

What this sample's time point label stands for: about 28 days (+/-7) after the second vaccine dose. Because spike-specific TCR depth and breadth did not differ between the two schedules, AZD1222 recipients who got a second dose at roughly 4 weeks were pooled with those who got a second dose at roughly 12 weeks. Vaccinee samples were obtained from the UK trials COV001 and COV002, which included a single-blind randomized controlled phase 2/3 trial of AZD1222 (ChAdOx1 nCoV-19) in healthy adults. Trial participant PBMC samples were collected at day 0 and day 28 after the second dose for TCRbeta chain sequencing. Study-level results and caveats: Participants were mostly white British and included more females than males, and it was suggested by the authors that clonal diversity may have been underestimated. Conclusions about previously exposed vaccinees were limited because only 6 or 7 AZD1222 recipients were SARS-CoV-2 seropositive at baseline. Because no samples from the day 14 peak response were available, repertoires could be characterized only after the peak T cell response. Vaccine-associated CD4 TCRs spanned the whole spike protein, with dominant responses in regions 160-218 and 743-854. After two AZD1222 doses, both the breadth and the depth of spike-specific TCRs were significantly higher than at day 0 and than in MenACWY recipients. Epitopes outside the regions mutated in the B.1.351 and B.1.1.7 variants were reportedly recognized by nearly half of the unique spike-specific TCRs. In the small 56-69-year group, the increase in depth fell short of significance, most likely because of low power.

As concerns this clone: This receptor's antigen is unknown. No base qualities exist here, and no much larger clone lies one base off it.

The CDR3 numbers 15 residues from cysteine through phenylalanine. The read is trimmed to its CDR3 DNA, 45 bases read in frame from base 1. The germline V gene encodes CDR1 SGHKS and CDR2 YYEKEE (reference sequence). V has 2 bases trimmed and J has 4 bases trimmed; junction bases matching no gene number 5. The CDR3 regions of human TCRbeta chains were analyzed by immunosequencing. The paper's data handling went like this. TCRs in the repertoires were matched against a reference library of SARS-CoV-2-specific TCRs that had been generated with the MIRA antigen-specificity platform. Breadth was defined as the fraction of unique TCRs that were SARS-CoV-2-associated, and depth was defined as the fraction of total T cells that were SARS-CoV-2-associated. Using the MIRA data, every spike-specific TCR was mapped to the spike region that the TCR reacted to and assigned to either a CD4 or a CD8 class. Log10-transformed breadth and depth values were compared by one-way ANOVA with Sidak's multiple comparisons tests. Sourced from immuneACCESS, this table was stored by TCRdb with only in-frame sequences that have V and J called. A share of the clones is absent; for the studies checked, an unresolved V gene accounts for under half, and the remainder has no known explanation. Clonal size and the V and J genes are those of that table, whereas D and trimming came from the DNA. Here the sample has 180,000 or so clones; under 95% occur a single time. More than 0.8% of the sample comes from the top ten.

This chain joins TRBV5-5 to TRBJ1-2; TRBD1 agrees with 10 junctional bases. The sample was peripheral blood, taken 28 days after the second AZD1222 dose. This TCR came from an adult who received the AZD1222 COVID-19 vaccine. The bases are TGTGCCAGCAGCTTATCGACAGGGGGCGGCTATGGCTACACCTTC. Its protein is CASSLSTGGGYGYTF.